Described below is a single T cell receptor (beta chain) sequence and its context. This sample is part of a study of blood T cell repertoires in COVID-19. Study context: Collection of acute and convalescent COVID-19 samples took place in the United States, Italy and Spain.

Two consecutive negative NP/OP PCR tests, clearance, or resolved symptoms defined Cohort 3 recovery. J was trimmed by 3 bases and V by 9 bases; bases with no gene match: 8. This CDR3 contains 13 residues. Germline loops: CDR1 MGHDK, CDR2 SYGVNS. In the study's own analysis: By means of reference gene primer amplification, nucleated cell counts were estimated. Sequencing used immunoSEQ multiplex PCR; TCRdb keeps in-frame clones, though not all of them. Clone size and V and J calls were adopted from that table, with D and trimming inferred from the DNA. This repertoire shows roughly 250,000 clones, roughly 86% found once; its top ten account for about 1.6%.

V usage is TRBV25-1 and J usage is TRBJ2-7, with TRBD1 matching over 7 bases. Sequencing used PBMCs or T cells enriched from blood (not recorded which). This TCR was sampled from a woman aged 45-65 years who had recovered from COVID-19. CDR3 nucleotide sequence: TGTGCCAGTTCCGGACAGGCAAACTACGAGCAGTACTTC. Its protein is CASSGQANYEQYF.